These 9 T cell receptor beta chains were sequenced from one sample in a study of long-term antiretroviral therapy in people with HIV. Running of the v3.0 immunoSEQ assay took place at survey level. Some clones are missing from TCRdb's copy, which holds only in-frame ones; the method was immunoSEQ multiplex PCR. The sample contains more than 20,000 clones, roughly 85% of which appear only once. This specimen was unsorted PBMCs, taken 2.3 years after starting antiretroviral therapy. All receptors come from a man aged 35-49 years with HIV.

This chain links TRBV15 with TRBJ2-3, with 7 bases that match TRBD2. This CDR3 region has 16 residues. V lost 0 bases and J lost 3; bases outside the gene matches: 6. Germline CDR1 is LNHNV and CDR2 is YYDKDF (reference sequence). The CDR3 protein is CATSRDLGGLTDTQYF. In nucleotides, the CDR3 is TGTGCCACCAGCAGAGATTTGGGGGGGTTGACAGATACGCAGTATTTT.

This rearrangement joins TRBV7-9 to TRBJ2-3; possibly TRBD2 for D (7 bases). V gave up 5 bases and J gave up 3 bases, with 9 bases separating them. CDR3 length equals 13 residues. Germline CDR1 and CDR2: SEHNR and FQNEAQ (reference sequence). The chain's CDR3 is CASSAGATDTQYF. In DNA, the CDR3 is TGTGCCAGCAGCGCGGGGGCTACAGATACGCAGTATTTT. Complete variable domain (other parts from reference TRBV7-9 and TRBJ2-3): DTGVSQNPRHKITKRGQNVTFRCDPISEHNRLYWYRQTLGQGPEFLTYFQNEAQLEKSRLLSDRFSAERPKGSFSTLEIQRTEQGDSAMYLCASSAGATDTQYFGPGTRLTVL.

The rearrangement links TRBV11-2 to TRBJ2-4, with D possibly matching TRBD1 (6 bases). CDR1 SGHAT and CDR2 FQNNGV come from the germline V gene. V lost 5 bases and J 8 bases, leaving 16 bases between the germline ends. The CDR3 totals 14 residues. DNA for the CDR3: TGTGCCAGCAGCCCAGGACAGTTCTGGGACATTCAGTACTTC. Protein product: CASSPGQFWDIQYF.

The chain recombines TRBV11-1 with TRBJ1-1; D perhaps matches TRBD1 (5 bases). Germline-derived CDR1 and CDR2 are SGHAT and FQDESV (reference sequence). Trimming removed 3 bases at V and 0 bases at J, with 11 bases between. This CDR3 is 15 amino acids long. The CDR3 DNA is TGTGCCAGCAGCTTGTCGGGGGGGATGAACACTGAAGCTTTCTTT. Its translation: CASSLSGGMNTEAFF.

The chain links TRBV5-4 to TRBJ1-1, with D perhaps TRBD1 (5 bases). The CDR3 loop spans 19 amino acids. CDR1 and CDR2 (germline): SGHNT, YYREEE (reference sequence). Deletions cut 2 bases from V and 5 bases from J, with 28 bases between. The CDR3 DNA is TGTGCCAGCAGCTTCAAGCCAGGGAAAGAGTCCCCCTCTTGGACTGAAGCTTTCTTT. Its translation is CASSFKPGKESPSWTEAFF.

The chain joins TRBV6-5 to TRBJ2-1; 10 nucleotides agree with TRBD2. Looked up from germline, CDR1 is MNHEY and CDR2 is SVGAGI. With 6 bases clipped from V and 5 bases from J, the junction kept 7 bases outside the gene matches. This CDR3 region has 15 residues. In DNA form, the CDR3 reads TGTGCCAGCAGCAAAGCGGGAGGGAAAAACAATGAGCAGTTCTTC. It encodes CASSKAGGKNNEQFF.

The chain employs TRBV14 and TRBJ2-3, with a possible D match to TRBD2 (5 bases). V was pared by 6 bases and J by 5 bases, with 9 bases between. From germline, CDR1 is SGHDN and CDR2 FVKESK. The CDR3 contains 12 residues. The CDR3 bases are TGTGCCAGCAGGACGAGCGGAGATACGCAGTATTTT. Protein: CASRTSGDTQYF.

The chain joins TRBV19 to TRBJ2-7; no clear D. Germline assignment: CDR1 LNHDA and CDR2 SQIVND (reference sequence). V was cut by 8 bases and J by 1 base, with 9 bases left in between. There are 12 residues in the CDR3. The CDR3 sequence: CASGPHSYEQYF. The DNA for the CDR3 is TGTGCCAGTGGGCCGCATTCCTACGAGCAGTACTTC.

The chain carries TRBV30 and TRBJ2-1, with D hard to call. Trimming stripped 1 base from V and 3 bases from J, with 10 bases between. The CDR3 has 14 residues. The germline CDR1 and CDR2 sequences are GTSNPN and SVGIG (reference sequence). The CDR3 here is CAWSGALNYNEQFF. CDR3 sequence (DNA): TGTGCCTGGAGTGGGGCGCTTAACTACAATGAGCAGTTCTTC.